The T cell receptor beta chain described here comes from a study of shared clonotypes between healthy human individuals. Study-level points and caveats: With few donors, the genetic and exposure-history diversity represented was limited. Sorted-subset sequencing, rarefaction showed, was incomplete despite large depth.

As to this clone: Its specificity is not known.

Using immunoSEQ multiplex PCR, the repertoire was profiled, and TCRdb retains in-frame clones only, with some absent. The table records 550,000 to 800,000 clones, roughly 91% of them present only once. CDR1 is SGDLS, CDR2 YYNGEE, per germline. V lost 3 bases and J lost 4, with 17 bases in between. The CDR3 extends over 15 amino acids. All donors qualified as healthy HIV-negative adults and had experienced no recent acute infections or vaccinations. CD8 memory merged CD45RO+ with CCR7-negative CD45RA+ TemRA cells. The material sequenced was memory CD8+ T cells from PBMCs. Subset defined: CD45RO+ cells pooled with CCR7-negative TemRA cells. The chain carries TRBV9 and TRBJ2-7, with a tentative D call TRBD1 (6 bases). This clonotype was obtained from a man between 18 and 29 years old in good health. Some clones in this sample may be carry-over from other donors' samples. The CDR3 nucleotides are TGTGCCAGCAGCGGCCGGGACACCAAATTTTACGAGCAGTACTTC. Residues: CASSGRDTKFYEQYF.